This T cell receptor beta chain was sequenced during a study of read filtering for tumor transcriptome and immune sequencing. On the study more broadly: Among patients, roughly 17 were male and some 15 female, aged about 45 to 85 (mean approximately 71).

This CDR3 spans 16 amino acids. Germline values: CDR1 MNHNY, CDR2 SVGAGI (reference sequence). V was pared by 5 bases and J by 5 bases, with 11 bases of the junction left unmatched. Molecular barcoded adaptors covering alpha/delta and beta/gamma chains were used on approximately 440 ng RNA. TCRdb re-called the reads with MiXCR, one entry per CDR3 protein. The sample has some 120,000 distinct CDR3 sequences, roughly 13% seen once. V is TRBV6-6 and J is TRBJ2-5, with 10 bases fitting TRBD2. This clonotype originated in a donor at least 40 years old with multiple myeloma. Sequencing was performed on a population of CD138-negative cells sorted from bone marrow. The DNA for the CDR3 is TGTGCCAGCAGTGAAGTTCCCGTTAGCGGGGGGGAGACCCAGTACTTC. Amino acids: CASSEVPVSGGETQYF.